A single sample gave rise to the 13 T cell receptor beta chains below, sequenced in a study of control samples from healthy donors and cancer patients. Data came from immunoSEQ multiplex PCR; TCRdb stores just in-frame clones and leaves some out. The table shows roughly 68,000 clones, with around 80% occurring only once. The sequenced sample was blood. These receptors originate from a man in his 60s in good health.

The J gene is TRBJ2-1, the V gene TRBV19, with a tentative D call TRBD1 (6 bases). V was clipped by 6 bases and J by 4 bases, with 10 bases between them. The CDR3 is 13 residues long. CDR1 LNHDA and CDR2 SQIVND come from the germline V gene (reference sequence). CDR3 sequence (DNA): TGTGCCAGTAGGGGGGCAGGTTACAATGAGCAGTTCTTC. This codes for CASRGAGYNEQFF.

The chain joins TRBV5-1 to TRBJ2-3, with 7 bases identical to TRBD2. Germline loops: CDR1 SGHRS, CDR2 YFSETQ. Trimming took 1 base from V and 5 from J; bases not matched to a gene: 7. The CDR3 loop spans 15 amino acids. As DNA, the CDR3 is TGCGCCAGCAGCTTGAAGGCGGGAGAGGTAGATACGCAGTATTTT. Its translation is CASSLKAGEVDTQYF. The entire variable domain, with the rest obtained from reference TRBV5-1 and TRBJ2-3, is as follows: KAGVTQTPRYLIKTRGQQVTLSCSPISGHRSVSWYQQTPGQGLQFLFEYFSETQRNKGNFPGRFSGRQFSNSRSEMNVSTLELGDSALYLCASSLKAGEVDTQYFGPGTRLTVL.

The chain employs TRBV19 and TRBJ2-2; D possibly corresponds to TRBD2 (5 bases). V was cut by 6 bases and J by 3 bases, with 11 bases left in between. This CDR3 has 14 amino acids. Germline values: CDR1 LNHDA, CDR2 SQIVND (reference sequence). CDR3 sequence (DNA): TGTGCCAGTAGGGCCCGGCGGGACACCGGGGAGCTGTTTTTT. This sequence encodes CASRARRDTGELFF.

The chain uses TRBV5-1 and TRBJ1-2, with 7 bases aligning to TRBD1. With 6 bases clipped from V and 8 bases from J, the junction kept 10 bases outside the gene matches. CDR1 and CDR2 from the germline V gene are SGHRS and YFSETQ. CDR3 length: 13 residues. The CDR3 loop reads CASTTDRVGGYTF. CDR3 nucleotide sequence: TGCGCCAGCACCACTGACAGGGTGGGGGGCTACACCTTC.

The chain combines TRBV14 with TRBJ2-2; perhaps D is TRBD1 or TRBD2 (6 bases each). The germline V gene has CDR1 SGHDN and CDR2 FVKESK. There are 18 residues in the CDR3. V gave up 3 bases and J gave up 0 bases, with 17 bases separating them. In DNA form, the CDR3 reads TGTGCCAGCAGCCATACAGGAGGGGGGACAACGAACACCGGGGAGCTGTTTTTT. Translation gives CASSHTGGGTTNTGELFF.

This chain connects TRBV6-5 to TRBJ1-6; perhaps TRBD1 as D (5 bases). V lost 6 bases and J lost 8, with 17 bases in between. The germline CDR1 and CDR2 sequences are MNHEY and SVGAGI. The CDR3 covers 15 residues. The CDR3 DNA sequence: TGTGCCAGCAGGACTGGACACCTCGGGGATTCACCCCTCCACTTT. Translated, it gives CASRTGHLGDSPLHF.

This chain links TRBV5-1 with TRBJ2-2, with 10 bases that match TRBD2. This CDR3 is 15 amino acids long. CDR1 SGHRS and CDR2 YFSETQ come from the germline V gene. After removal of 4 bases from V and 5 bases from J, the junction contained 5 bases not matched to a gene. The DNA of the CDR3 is TGCGCCAGCAGCCCGCTAGCGGGAGATACCGGGGAGCTGTTTTTT. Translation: CASSPLAGDTGELFF. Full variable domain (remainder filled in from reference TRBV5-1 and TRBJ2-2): KAGVTQTPRYLIKTRGQQVTLSCSPISGHRSVSWYQQTPGQGLQFLFEYFSETQRNKGNFPGRFSGRQFSNSRSEMNVSTLELGDSALYLCASSPLAGDTGELFFGEGSRLTVL.

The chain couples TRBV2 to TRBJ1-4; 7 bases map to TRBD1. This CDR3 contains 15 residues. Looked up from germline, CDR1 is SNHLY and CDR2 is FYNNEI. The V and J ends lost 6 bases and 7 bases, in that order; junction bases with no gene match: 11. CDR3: CASSTSGGRGEKLFF. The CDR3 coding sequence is TGTGCCAGCAGCACTTCAGGGGGGAGGGGTGAAAAACTGTTTTTT.

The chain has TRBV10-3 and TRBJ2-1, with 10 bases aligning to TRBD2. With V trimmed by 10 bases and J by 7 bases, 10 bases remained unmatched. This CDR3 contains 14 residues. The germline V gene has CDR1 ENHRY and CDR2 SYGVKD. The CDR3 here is CATTGTSVGNEQFF. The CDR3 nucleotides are TGTGCCACCACCGGGACTAGCGTAGGGAATGAGCAGTTCTTC.

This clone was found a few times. CDR3 residues: CASRDRESLHYEQYF. The CDR3 coding sequence is TGTGCCAGCAGGGACAGAGAAAGTCTACACTACGAGCAGTACTTC. The chain has TRBV2 and TRBJ2-7; TRBD1 is a possible D gene (6 bases). Germline assignment: CDR1 SNHLY and CDR2 FYNNEI. The CDR3 covers 15 residues. Trimming cost V 6 bases and J 3 bases, with 18 bases left between them.

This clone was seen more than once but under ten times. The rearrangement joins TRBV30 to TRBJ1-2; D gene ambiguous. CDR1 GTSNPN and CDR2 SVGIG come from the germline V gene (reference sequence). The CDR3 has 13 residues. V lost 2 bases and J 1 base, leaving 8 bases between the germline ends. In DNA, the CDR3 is TGTGCCTGGAGTCTCGGGATTAACTATGGCTACACCTTC. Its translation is CAWSLGINYGYTF.

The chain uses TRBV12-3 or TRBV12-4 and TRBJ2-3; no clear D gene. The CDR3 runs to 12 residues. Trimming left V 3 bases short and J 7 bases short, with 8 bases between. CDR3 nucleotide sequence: TGTGCCAGCAGTTTGGACCCCAATACGCAGTATTTT. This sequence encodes CASSLDPNTQYF.

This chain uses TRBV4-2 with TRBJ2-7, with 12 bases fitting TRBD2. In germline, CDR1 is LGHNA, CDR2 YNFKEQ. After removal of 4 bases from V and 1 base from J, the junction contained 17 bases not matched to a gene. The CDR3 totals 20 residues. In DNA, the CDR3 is TGTGCCAGCAGCCGCACGATCAGGACTAGCGGGATTCCAAATTCCTACGAGCAGTACTTC. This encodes CASSRTIRTSGIPNSYEQYF.